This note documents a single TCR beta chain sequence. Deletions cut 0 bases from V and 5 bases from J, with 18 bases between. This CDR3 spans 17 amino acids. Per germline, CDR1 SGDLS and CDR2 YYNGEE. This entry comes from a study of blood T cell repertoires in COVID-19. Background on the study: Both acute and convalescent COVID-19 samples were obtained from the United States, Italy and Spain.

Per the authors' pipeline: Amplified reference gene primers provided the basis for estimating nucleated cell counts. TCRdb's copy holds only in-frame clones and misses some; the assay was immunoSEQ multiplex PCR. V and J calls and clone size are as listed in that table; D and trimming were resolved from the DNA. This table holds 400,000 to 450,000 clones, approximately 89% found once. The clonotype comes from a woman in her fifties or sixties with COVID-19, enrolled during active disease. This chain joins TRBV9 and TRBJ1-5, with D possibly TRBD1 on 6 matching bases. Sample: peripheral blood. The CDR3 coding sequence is TGTGCCAGCAGCGTAGGCGACGGGGGGGCCCCCCATCAGCCCCAGCATTTT. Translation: CASSVGDGGAPHQPQHF.